The 18 T cell receptor beta chains reported below all come from one sample, sequenced in a study of T cells in Graves' hyperthyroidism and ophthalmopathy. RNA transcripts yielded amplified TCR beta CDR3 regions. The HTBI primer set drove a first-round RT-PCR of the TCR CDR3. From the multiplex PCR reads, TCRdb called clonotypes with MiXCR, one entry per CDR3 protein. Of approximately 210,000 distinct CDR3 sequences listed, 17% are singletons. The sample taken for sequencing was blood. Receptors were obtained from a man aged 45-60 years with Graves' hyperthyroidism.

This clonotype showed up many times. J is TRBJ2-3 and V is TRBV30; a possible D gene is TRBD1 (5 bases). The germline V gene encodes CDR1 GTSNPN and CDR2 SVGIG (reference sequence). Trimming stripped 0 bases from V and 2 bases from J, with 15 bases between. The CDR3 consists of 16 residues. The DNA of the CDR3 is TGTGCCTGGAGTGTACGATCTGGGGCCTACACAGATACGCAGTATTTT. This encodes CAWSVRSGAYTDTQYF.

This clonotype showed up many times. The V and J genes are TRBV7-2 and TRBJ2-3, with TRBD1 as a possible D gene (6 bases). The CDR3 length is 16 residues. V was pared by 1 base and J by 1 base, with 12 bases between. Germline CDR1 and CDR2: SGHTA and FQGNSA. The CDR3 spells CASSLVGAGGTDTQYF. The CDR3 DNA reads TGTGCCAGCAGCTTAGTAGGCGCAGGGGGCACAGATACGCAGTATTTT.

The chain employs TRBV27 and TRBJ2-2; 9 nucleotides line up with TRBD2. With V trimmed by 4 bases and J by 1 base, 10 bases remained unmatched. Looked up from germline, CDR1 is MNHEY and CDR2 is SMNVEV (reference sequence). The CDR3 is 18 residues long. The CDR3 coding sequence is TGTGCCAGCAGTTCCGATCTAGCGGGAACGAGGAACACCGGGGAGCTGTTTTTT. This translates into CASSSDLAGTRNTGELFF.

This clonotype turned up a few times. J is TRBJ1-1 and V is TRBV7-9, with 12 bases that match TRBD1. The CDR3 loop spans 16 amino acids. The V gene end was trimmed by 2 bases and the J gene end by 6 bases; junction bases not matched to a gene: 7. The germline V gene encodes CDR1 SEHNR and CDR2 FQNEAQ (reference sequence). The CDR3 here is CASSLMGQGASAEAFF. The CDR3 nucleotides are TGTGCCAGCAGCTTAATGGGACAGGGGGCCTCTGCTGAAGCTTTCTTT.

This clonotype was counted many times. The V gene is TRBV3-1, the J gene TRBJ2-7; tentatively, D is TRBD1 (6 bases). V lost 0 bases and J lost 1, with 10 bases in between. The CDR3 covers 15 residues. The germline gives CDR1 LGHDT, CDR2 YNNKEL (reference sequence). The CDR3 here is CASSQEQGSSYEQYF. For the CDR3, the DNA is TGTGCCAGCAGCCAAGAGCAGGGGAGTTCCTACGAGCAGTACTTC.

This clonotype came up a few times. This chain joins TRBV6-1 and TRBJ2-1; D perhaps matches TRBD1 (6 bases). Trimming took off 4 bases at V and 4 bases at J, with 8 bases between the two ends. Germline values: CDR1 MNHNS, CDR2 SASEGT. The CDR3 spans 13 residues. As DNA, the CDR3 is TGTGCCAGCAGTGGGGGGCTATACAATGAGCAGTTCTTC. This gives the protein CASSGGLYNEQFF.

Many counts were recorded for this clonotype. The chain employs TRBV11-3 and TRBJ2-7; TRBD1 matches at 7 bases. The germline CDR1 and CDR2 sequences are SGHNT and YENEEA. The CDR3 extends over 13 amino acids. J lost 0 bases, V lost 6 bases, and 2 bases had no gene match. CDR3 protein: CASRDRNSYEQYF. In nucleotides, the CDR3 is TGTGCCAGCAGGGACAGGAACTCCTACGAGCAGTACTTC.

This clonotype appeared many times. The DNA for the CDR3 is TGTGCCAGCCGCGGGAGTTTAACCTACAATGAGCAGTTCTTC. This translates into CASRGSLTYNEQFF. The V gene is TRBV27, the J gene TRBJ2-1; 7 positions match TRBD2. Trimming took 8 bases from V and 2 from J; bases not matched to a gene: 6. Germline V lookup: CDR1 MNHEY, CDR2 SMNVEV (reference sequence). The CDR3 loop spans 14 amino acids.

Turning to this clonotype: A single base separates this from a much larger clone, so it may be a read error. The gene calls are TRBV28 and TRBJ1-2, with D unresolved. The CDR3 extends over 14 amino acids. The germline CDR1 and CDR2 sequences are MDHEN and SYDVKM. In DNA form, the CDR3 reads TGTGCCGGCAGCCGCCCGAATGTGTTCTATGGCTACACCTTC. This translates into CAGSRPNVFYGYTF.

This clonotype was seen a few times. The V and J genes are TRBV24-1 and TRBJ2-3, with no clear D. The CDR3 is made up of 13 amino acids. Trimming pared 6 bases from V and 2 bases from J, leaving 8 bases between. The germline CDR1 and CDR2 sequences are KGHDR and SFDVKD. The CDR3 nucleotides read TGTGCCACCAGTTCTCCAGTCACAGATACGCAGTATTTT. Translating gives CATSSPVTDTQYF.

This chain joins TRBV20-1 and TRBJ2-2; D possibly corresponds to TRBD1 (6 bases). The length of the CDR3 is 15 residues. Germline loops: CDR1 DFQATT, CDR2 SNEGSKA (reference sequence). V was pared by 6 bases and J by 2 bases, with 16 bases between. The CDR3 is CSATPGHLNTGELFF. The CDR3, as DNA: TGCAGTGCAACACCGGGACACCTAAACACCGGGGAGCTGTTTTTT.

This clonotype has ten or more counts. The chain carries TRBV28 and TRBJ2-7; perhaps TRBD1 as D (5 bases). CDR1 is MDHEN, CDR2 SYDVKM, per germline. The ends were cut back, 6 bases at V and 3 bases at J, with 15 bases in the middle. The CDR3 loop spans 14 amino acids. The CDR3 DNA reads TGTGCCAGCAGACGTACGCCTGACAGCTACGAGCAGTACTTC. Its translation is CASRRTPDSYEQYF.

The chain combines TRBV27 with TRBJ1-6; D is uncertain. Germline CDR1 and CDR2: MNHEY and SMNVEV (reference sequence). The CDR3 totals 12 residues. The CDR3 reads CATRGWGSPLHF. CDR3 coding DNA: TGTGCTACGCGGGGATGGGGTTCACCCCTCCACTTT.

The chain joins TRBV6-1 to TRBJ2-1, with TRBD2 identical over 9 bases. The CDR3 is made up of 16 amino acids. V trimming: 6 bases; J trimming: 6 bases; junction bases outside the gene matches: 12. Germline V gene sequence: CDR1 MNHNS, CDR2 SASEGT. The CDR3 DNA follows: TGTGCCAGCAGCCGGGGCGGGAGGGCCGGCCTCAATGAGCAGTTCTTC. This codes for CASSRGGRAGLNEQFF.

Points on this clonotype: One end of the junction fails to match germline, which may point to a read error. J is TRBJ1-1 and V is TRBV28; D remains ambiguous. The CDR3 is 15 residues long. Germline V gene lookup returns CDR1 MDHEN and CDR2 SYDVKM. The CDR3 bases are TGTGCCAGCAGTTTATTTCGCGGGGAGAACACTGAGGCTTTCTTT. Protein product: CASSLFRGENTEAFF.

The CDR3 region has the DNA TGTGCCAGCAGCGTAGCGGGGGGGAAGTCCTACGAGCAGTACTTC. It encodes CASSVAGGKSYEQYF. The chain joins TRBV9 to TRBJ2-7; TRBD2 aligns across 8 bases. CDR1 and CDR2 (germline): SGDLS, YYNGEE. J gave up 1 base and V 0 bases, and 3 bases lay outside the gene matches. The CDR3 consists of 15 residues.

About this clonotype itself: It may be a read error: a sequence one base away is much more abundant. The chain carries TRBV12-3 or TRBV12-4 and TRBJ2-1; D unresolved. This CDR3 has 11 residues. Trimming pared 10 bases from V and 7 bases from J, leaving 11 bases between. CDR3 sequence (DNA): TGTGCCACCAACTTAGGTAATGAGCAGTTCTTC. Protein: CATNLGNEQFF.

DNA for the CDR3: TGTGCCAGCAGCTTAAACGGGGGCGATTACAATGAGCAGTTCTTC. It translates to CASSLNGGDYNEQFF. The V call is TRBV7-3, the J call TRBJ2-1; D tentatively fits TRBD1 or TRBD2 (6 bases each). Germline values: CDR1 SGHTA, CDR2 FQGTGA. Trimming stripped 1 base from V and 4 bases from J, with 11 bases between. The CDR3 spans 15 residues.